These T cell receptor beta chains were read from a single sample in a study of shared clonotypes between healthy human individuals. Clones were sequenced by immunoSEQ multiplex PCR, and TCRdb holds only the in-frame ones, with some missing. The table has 2 million to 2.5 million clones, about 93% seen once. Sequenced material: naive CD8+ T cells from PBMCs. Every receptor here comes from a man aged 18 to 29 in good health. Some clones in this sample may be carry-over from other donors' samples. CDR3s include the opening cysteine and the closing phenylalanine or tryptophan. D genes are given only for firm matches. Rows give clone size only sometimes, using once, few, many, or a class for an expanded clone.

size: NA
J: TRBJ1-1
D: TRBD1
V: TRBV19
CDR3: CASRFMARGRLRENTEAFF
DNA: TGTGCCAGTAGATTCATGGCCAGGGGGCGCCTTAGGGAGAACACTGAAGCTTTCTTT

size: once
J: TRBJ1-3
D: NA
V: TRBV11-2
CDR3: CASGTTVVSGNTIYF
DNA: TGTGCCAGCGGGACGACGGTAGTCTCTGGAAACACCATATATTTT

size: NA
J: TRBJ2-6
D: NA
V: TRBV9
CDR3: CTRLVGASDLTF
DNA: TGTACCCGTTTAGTGGGTGCGTCAGACCTGACTTTC

size: NA
J: TRBJ2-7
D: TRBD1
V: TRBV27
CDR3: CASSTPGTGLYEQYF
DNA: TGTGCCAGCAGTACGCCCGGGACAGGGCTATACGAGCAGTACTTC

size: NA
J: TRBJ2-7
D: NA
V: TRBV20-1
CDR3: CSAMTGLEQYF
DNA: TGCAGTGCCATGACGGGTCTCGAGCAGTACTTC

size: NA
J: TRBJ2-1
D: TRBD2
V: TRBV27
CDR3: CASKYLAGTNEQFF
DNA: TGTGCCAGCAAGTACCTAGCGGGGACCAATGAGCAGTTCTTC

size: few
J: TRBJ1-1
D: NA
V: TRBV5-1
CDR3: CASSLEGVRGTEAFF
DNA: TGCGCCAGCAGCTTGGAGGGGGTCAGGGGCACTGAAGCTTTCTTT

size: NA
J: TRBJ2-4
D: NA
V: TRBV11-2
CDR3: CASGGGLAKNIQYF
DNA: TGTGCCAGCGGTGGCGGGCTAGCCAAAAACATTCAGTACTTC

size: NA
J: TRBJ1-4
D: TRBD1
V: TRBV11-2
CDR3: CASSLGQGAYEKLFF
DNA: TGTGCCAGCAGCTTGGGGCAGGGGGCTTATGAAAAACTGTTTTTT

size: NA
J: TRBJ2-2
D: NA
V: TRBV4-3
CDR3: CASSPTLTGELFF
DNA: TGCGCCAGCAGCCCCACGCTAACCGGGGAGCTGTTTTTT

size: NA
J: TRBJ2-1
D: NA
V: TRBV27
CDR3: CASSLVSSYNEQFF
DNA: TGTGCCAGCAGTTTAGTCAGCTCCTACAATGAGCAGTTCTTC

size: NA
J: TRBJ1-2
D: NA
V: TRBV19
CDR3: CASSISGQSIYGYTF
DNA: TGTGCCAGTAGTATTTCGGGGCAGAGCATCTATGGCTACACCTTC

size: NA
J: TRBJ1-1
D: TRBD1
V: TRBV9
CDR3: CASSRQGATEAFF
DNA: TGTGCCAGCAGCAGACAGGGGGCCACTGAAGCTTTCTTT

size: NA
J: TRBJ2-2
D: NA
V: TRBV7-6
CDR3: CASSLGTGELFF
DNA: TGTGCCAGCAGCCTGGGGACCGGGGAGCTGTTTTTT

size: NA
J: TRBJ2-2
D: TRBD2
V: TRBV6-1
CDR3: CASSEVAGLSTGELFF
DNA: TGTGCCAGCAGTGAAGTAGCGGGGTTGAGCACCGGGGAGCTGTTTTTT

size: NA
J: TRBJ1-1
D: NA
V: TRBV28
CDR3: CASSYRVNTEAFF
DNA: TGTGCCAGCAGTTACAGGGTGAACACTGAAGCTTTCTTT

size: NA
J: TRBJ2-7
D: TRBD2
V: TRBV11-1
CDR3: CASSHLAGHYEQYF
DNA: TGTGCCAGCAGCCATCTAGCGGGACACTACGAGCAGTACTTC

size: NA
J: TRBJ2-1
D: TRBD2
V: TRBV19
CDR3: CASSIRNLLAGGTYNEQFF
DNA: TGTGCCAGTAGTATCCGTAACCTACTAGCGGGAGGTACCTACAATGAGCAGTTCTTC

size: NA
J: TRBJ2-2
D: NA
V: TRBV6-5
CDR3: CASSLTSRNGELFF
DNA: TGTGCCAGCAGTTTGACTAGTAGGAACGGGGAGCTGTTTTTT

size: NA
J: TRBJ2-7
D: TRBD1
V: TRBV27
CDR3: CASSSNTGDRGPTSSYEQYF
DNA: TGTGCCAGCAGTTCTAATACAGGGGACAGGGGCCCGACGAGCTCCTACGAGCAGTACTTC

size: once
J: TRBJ2-3
D: NA
V: TRBV6-1
CDR3: CASKPRTSTDTQYF
DNA: TGTGCCAGCAAGCCTCGGACTAGCACAGATACGCAGTATTTT

size: NA
J: TRBJ2-7
D: NA
V: TRBV7-9
CDR3: CASSLALGHEQYF
DNA: TGTGCCAGCAGCTTAGCGTTGGGACACGAGCAGTACTTC

size: once
J: TRBJ2-7
D: NA
V: TRBV11-2
CDR3: CASSSRTPYEQYF
DNA: TGTGCCAGCAGCTCACGGACGCCCTACGAGCAGTACTTC

size: NA
J: TRBJ2-7
D: NA
V: TRBV18
CDR3: CASSPGSSGYEQYF
DNA: TGTGCCAGCTCACCCGGGTCCAGCGGCTACGAGCAGTACTTC

size: NA
J: TRBJ1-4
D: NA
V: TRBV5-8
CDR3: CASSPTGSRTNEKLFF
DNA: TGTGCCAGCAGCCCTACAGGGAGTCGGACTAATGAAAAACTGTTTTTT

size: NA
J: TRBJ2-7
D: NA
V: TRBV7-3
CDR3: CASSFGASYEQYF
DNA: TGTGCCAGCAGCTTCGGGGCCTCCTACGAGCAGTACTTC

size: NA
J: TRBJ1-3
D: NA
V: TRBV28
CDR3: CASSANREGNTIYF
DNA: TGTGCCAGCAGTGCCAACAGGGAAGGAAACACCATATATTTT

size: NA
J: TRBJ2-7
D: TRBD2
V: TRBV5-4
CDR3: CASSLAGVGLDREQYF
DNA: TGTGCCAGCAGCTTGGCTGGAGTGGGACTAGATCGCGAGCAGTACTTC

size: few
J: TRBJ1-1
D: NA
V: TRBV7-9
CDR3: CASSLLFLGTEAFF
DNA: TGTGCCAGCAGCTTACTCTTCCTCGGGACTGAAGCTTTCTTT

size: NA
J: TRBJ2-7
D: TRBD1
V: TRBV9
CDR3: CASSGATGGGEQYF
DNA: TGTGCCAGCAGCGGGGCGACAGGGGGCGGCGAGCAGTACTTC

size: NA
J: TRBJ2-1
D: NA
V: TRBV6-5
CDR3: CASSYRSRRDEQFF
DNA: TGTGCCAGCAGTTACCGGTCGCGTCGCGATGAGCAGTTCTTC

size: NA
J: TRBJ1-2
D: NA
V: TRBV9
CDR3: CASSVAVSSGNYGYTF
DNA: TGTGCCAGCAGCGTAGCTGTGTCCTCGGGTAACTATGGCTACACCTTC

size: NA
J: TRBJ2-1
D: NA
V: TRBV9
CDR3: CASSTPNEQFF
DNA: TGTGCCAGCAGCACACCCAATGAGCAGTTCTTC

size: NA
J: TRBJ2-7
D: NA
V: TRBV27
CDR3: CASSLIPASSWGEQYF
DNA: TGTGCCAGCAGTTTAATCCCGGCTAGCTCCTGGGGTGAGCAGTACTTC

size: once
J: TRBJ1-2
D: TRBD1
V: TRBV9
CDR3: CASSGGTGANYGYTF
DNA: TGTGCCAGCAGCGGGGGGACAGGAGCTAACTATGGCTACACCTTC

size: NA
J: TRBJ2-1
D: TRBD2
V: TRBV7-9
CDR3: CASSVTSGRADNEQFF
DNA: TGTGCCAGCAGCGTGACTAGCGGGAGGGCCGACAATGAGCAGTTCTTC

size: NA
J: TRBJ1-2
D: NA
V: TRBV25-1
CDR3: CASSEADLYGYTF
DNA: TGTGCCAGCAGTGAGGCAGACCTCTATGGCTACACCTTC

size: NA
J: TRBJ1-2
D: NA
V: TRBV4-1
CDR3: CASSQASGSIPYGYTF
DNA: TGCGCCAGCAGCCAAGCCAGCGGGTCAATTCCCTATGGCTACACCTTC

size: NA
J: TRBJ2-7
D: NA
V: TRBV9
CDR3: CASSEGGGAGYEQYF
DNA: TGTGCCAGCAGCGAGGGGGGCGGGGCTGGCTACGAGCAGTACTTC

size: NA
J: TRBJ1-6
D: TRBD1
V: TRBV30
CDR3: CAWSPREIGSRGPLSPLHF
DNA: TGTGCCTGGAGTCCCCGAGAGATCGGGTCTAGGGGGCCCCTCTCACCCCTCCACTTT

size: once
J: TRBJ2-1
D: TRBD1
V: TRBV9
CDR3: CASSDGQGTVNEQFF
DNA: TGTGCCAGCAGCGACGGACAGGGGACAGTCAATGAGCAGTTCTTC

size: NA
J: TRBJ2-7
D: NA
V: TRBV21-1
CDR3: CASSPAAWAVGKSLHEQYF
DNA: TGTGCCAGCAGCCCCGCGGCCTGGGCGGTCGGAAAATCCCTTCACGAGCAGTACTTC

size: NA
J: TRBJ2-3
D: NA
V: TRBV7-2
CDR3: CASYGGWDTQYF
DNA: TGTGCCAGCTACGGGGGATGGGATACGCAGTATTTT

size: NA
J: TRBJ2-1
D: NA
V: TRBV27
CDR3: CASSLSPRNEQFF
DNA: TGTGCCAGCAGTTTATCCCCCCGCAATGAGCAGTTCTTC

size: NA
J: TRBJ2-7
D: NA
V: TRBV15
CDR3: CATSSGRAAGEQYF
DNA: TGTGCCACCAGCAGCGGACGGGCAGCGGGCGAGCAGTACTTC